These T cell receptor beta chains were read from a single sample in a study of T cells expressing NK-cell markers. TCRdb re-called the 5' RACE reads and gives one entry per CDR3 protein, without DNA. The sample data list about 170,000 distinct CDR3 sequences. Material: blood T cells: a sorted CD56 or NKG2C T cell subset, CD4+ or CD8+ T cells, or bulk PBMC T cells (not recorded which). The receptors derive from a man aged 18-75 years in good health. Each CDR3 is given with its conserved first and last residue.

v_gene,j_gene,CDR3aa
TRBV6-5,TRBJ2-2,CASTPTGDTGELFF
TRBV12-3/TRBV12-4,TRBJ2-1,CASSLPGAANEQFF
TRBV29-1,TRBJ2-1,CSAPTGTGGYNEQFF
TRBV7-9,TRBJ1-2,CASSLWTEQNYGYTF
TRBV11-2,TRBJ2-5,CASSLGVGHLEETQYF
TRBV12-3/TRBV12-4,TRBJ2-1,CASSLIVENRKDEQFF
TRBV29-1,TRBJ2-1,CSVEMRYNEQFF
TRBV29-1,TRBJ1-2,CSVDRLPLGYTF
TRBV18,TRBJ2-5,CASSKTGSQETQYF
TRBV6-5,TRBJ2-4,CASSYSGGGDIQYF
TRBV15,TRBJ1-3,CATSGGWGYANTIYF
TRBV14,TRBJ2-1,CASSQDQGARGNEQFF
TRBV6-4,TRBJ2-3,CASSEEGGSTDTQYF
TRBV14,TRBJ1-4,CASSRGRVTNEKLFF
TRBV5-6,TRBJ1-2,CASRALDPGQTYYGYTF
TRBV7-6,TRBJ1-5,CASSPGTGGKGNQPQHF
TRBV12-3/TRBV12-4,TRBJ2-7,CASSTGFPYEQYF
TRBV6-1,TRBJ1-5,CASRPTGVNQPQHF
TRBV20-1,TRBJ2-5,CSAREVAGGVQETQYF
TRBV10-3,TRBJ2-7,CAIRDDKDPSYEQYF
TRBV12-3/TRBV12-4,TRBJ2-5,CASSLVAVSETQYF
TRBV20-1,TRBJ2-7,CSARVGTISEQYF
TRBV6-1,TRBJ1-2,CASSELRTADYGYTF
TRBV28,TRBJ1-1,CASSTDRMIMNTEAFF